This T cell receptor beta chain was sequenced for a study of T cells after yellow fever vaccination. Each CDR3 protein is one row after TCRdb ran MiXCR on the 5' RACE reads. The sample has 120,000 or so distinct CDR3 sequences, roughly 7.9% seen once. This clonotype was seen more than once but under ten times. V lost 5 bases, J lost 8 bases, and 21 bases lay in between. The CDR3 spans 15 residues. From germline, CDR1 is DFQATT and CDR2 SNEGSKA (reference sequence). The V gene is TRBV20-1, the J gene TRBJ1-4; TRBD1 is a possible D gene (6 bases). The source was CD4+ T cells sorted from PBMCs, collected 35 to 50 days after the first yellow fever vaccination. The source of this sequence is a young man who received the YFV17D yellow fever vaccine. CDR3 loop: CSAHNRDNSQEKLFF. CDR3 DNA sequence: TGCAGTGCTCATAATCGGGACAACTCGCAGGAAAAACTGTTTTTT.